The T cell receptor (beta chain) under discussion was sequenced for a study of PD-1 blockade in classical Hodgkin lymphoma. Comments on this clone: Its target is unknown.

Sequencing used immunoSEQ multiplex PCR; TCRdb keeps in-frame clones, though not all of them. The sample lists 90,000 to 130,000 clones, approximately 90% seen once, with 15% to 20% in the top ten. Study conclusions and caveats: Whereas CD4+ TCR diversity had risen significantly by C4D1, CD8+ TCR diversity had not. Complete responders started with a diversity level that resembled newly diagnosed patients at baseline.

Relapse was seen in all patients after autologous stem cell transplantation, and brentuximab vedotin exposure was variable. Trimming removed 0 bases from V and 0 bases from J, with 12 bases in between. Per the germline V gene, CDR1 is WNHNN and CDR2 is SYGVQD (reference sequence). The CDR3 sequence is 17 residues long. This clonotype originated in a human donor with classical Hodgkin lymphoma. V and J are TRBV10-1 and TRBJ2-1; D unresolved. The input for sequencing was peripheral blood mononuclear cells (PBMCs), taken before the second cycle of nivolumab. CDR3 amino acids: CASSESDNPPSYNEQFF. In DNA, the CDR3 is TGCGCCAGCAGTGAGTCCGATAACCCACCCTCCTACAATGAGCAGTTCTTC.